This T cell receptor (beta chain) appears in the sequencing data of a study of CD8 T cells in ankylosing spondylitis. This clonotype was recorded many times. TCRdb called the 5' RACE reads again in MiXCR, with one record for every CDR3 protein. The data contain approximately 260,000 distinct CDR3 sequences, 18% of them seen just once; the ten biggest clones take up around a third. The V end lost 4 bases, the J end lost 1 base, and 7 bases lay between the germline ends. This CDR3 comprises 13 residues. Germline V gene sequence: CDR1 SQVTM, CDR2 ANQGSEA. The receptor comes from a male donor with ankylosing spondylitis or in good health (not recorded which). The V gene is TRBV29-1, the J gene TRBJ2-2; D is undetermined. The sequencing sample was made of blood, either unsorted or a sorted T cell fraction (not recorded which). The CDR3 DNA reads TGCAGCGTTGTTCTGGGGAACACCGGGGAGCTGTTTTTT. Translated, it gives CSVVLGNTGELFF.